This T cell receptor (beta chain) originates from a study of blood T cell repertoires in COVID-19. The overall study: The samples span acute and convalescent COVID-19 from the United States, Italy and Spain.

The J segment lost 0 bases and the V segment lost 3 bases, leaving 6 bases of the junction unmatched. Germline values: CDR1 KGHSH, CDR2 LQKENI. CDR3 length equals 17 residues. Libraries were prepared by immunoSEQ multiplex PCR; TCRdb keeps only in-frame clonotypes and omits some of them. The data show under 250,000 clones, around 90% seen once. V usage is TRBV18 and J usage is TRBJ1-4, with 8 bases lining up with TRBD1. The sample comprised peripheral blood. The receptor was derived from a man aged 60 to 75 with COVID-19, enrolled during active disease. The CDR3 protein is CASSPRTGTATNEKLFF. CDR3 DNA sequence: TGTGCCAGCTCACCGAGGACAGGGACTGCAACTAATGAAAAACTGTTTTTT.